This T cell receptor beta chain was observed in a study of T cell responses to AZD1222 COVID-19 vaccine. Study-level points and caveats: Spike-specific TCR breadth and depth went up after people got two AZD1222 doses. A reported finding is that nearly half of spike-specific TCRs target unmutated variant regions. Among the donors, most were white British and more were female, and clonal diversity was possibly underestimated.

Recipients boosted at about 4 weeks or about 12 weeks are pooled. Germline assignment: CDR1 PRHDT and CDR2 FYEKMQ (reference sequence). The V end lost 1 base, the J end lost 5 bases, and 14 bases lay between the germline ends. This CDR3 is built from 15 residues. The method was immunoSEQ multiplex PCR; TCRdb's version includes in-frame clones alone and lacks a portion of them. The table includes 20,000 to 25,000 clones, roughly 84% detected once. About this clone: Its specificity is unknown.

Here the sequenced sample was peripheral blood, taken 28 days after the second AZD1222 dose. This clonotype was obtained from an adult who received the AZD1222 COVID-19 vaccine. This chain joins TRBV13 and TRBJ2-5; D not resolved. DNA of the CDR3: TGTGCCAGCAGCTTAGCGGGCCCCACCTCGGAGACCCAGTACTTC. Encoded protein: CASSLAGPTSETQYF.